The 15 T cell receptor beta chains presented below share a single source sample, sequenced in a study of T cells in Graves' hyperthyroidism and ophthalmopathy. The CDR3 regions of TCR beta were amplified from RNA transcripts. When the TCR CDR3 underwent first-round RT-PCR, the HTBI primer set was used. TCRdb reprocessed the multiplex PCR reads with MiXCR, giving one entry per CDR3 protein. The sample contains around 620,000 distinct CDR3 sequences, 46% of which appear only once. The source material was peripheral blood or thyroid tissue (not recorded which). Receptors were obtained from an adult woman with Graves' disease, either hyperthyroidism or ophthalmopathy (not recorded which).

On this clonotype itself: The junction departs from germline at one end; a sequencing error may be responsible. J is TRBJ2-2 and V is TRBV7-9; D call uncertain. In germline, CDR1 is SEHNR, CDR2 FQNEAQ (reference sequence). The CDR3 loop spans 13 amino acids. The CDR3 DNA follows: TGCGCCAGCAGCCCCGCTCAGGCCGGGGAGCTGTTTTTT. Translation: CASSPAQAGELFF.

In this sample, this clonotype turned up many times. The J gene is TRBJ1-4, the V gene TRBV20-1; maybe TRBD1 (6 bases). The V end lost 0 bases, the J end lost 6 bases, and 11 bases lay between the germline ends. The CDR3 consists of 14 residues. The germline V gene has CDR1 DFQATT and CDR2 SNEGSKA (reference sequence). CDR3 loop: CSARDWEGDEKLFF. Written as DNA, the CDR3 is TGCAGTGCTAGAGATTGGGAGGGGGATGAAAAACTGTTTTTT.

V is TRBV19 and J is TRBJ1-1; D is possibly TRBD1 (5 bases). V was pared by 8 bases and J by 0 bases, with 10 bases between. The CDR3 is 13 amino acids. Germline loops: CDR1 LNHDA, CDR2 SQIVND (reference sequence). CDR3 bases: TGTGCCAGTTTTGGGACGTTGAACACTGAAGCTTTCTTT. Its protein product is CASFGTLNTEAFF.

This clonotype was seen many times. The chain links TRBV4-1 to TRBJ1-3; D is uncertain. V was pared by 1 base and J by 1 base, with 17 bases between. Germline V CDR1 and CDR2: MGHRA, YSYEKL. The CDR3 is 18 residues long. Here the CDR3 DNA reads TGCGCCAGCAGCCAAGGTCTGGTCCTTAACCCTTCTGGAAACACCATATATTTT. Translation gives CASSQGLVLNPSGNTIYF.

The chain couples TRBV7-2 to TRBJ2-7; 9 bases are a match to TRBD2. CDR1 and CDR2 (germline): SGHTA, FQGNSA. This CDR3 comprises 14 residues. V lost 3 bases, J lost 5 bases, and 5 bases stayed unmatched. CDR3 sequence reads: CASSFLAGTNEQYF. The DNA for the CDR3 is TGTGCCAGCAGCTTTCTAGCGGGAACGAACGAGCAGTACTTC. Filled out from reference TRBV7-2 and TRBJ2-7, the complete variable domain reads GAGVSQSPSNKVTEKGKDVELRCDPISGHTALYWYRQSLGQGLEFLIYFQGNSAPDKSGLPSDRFSAERTGGSVSTLTIQRTQQEDSAVYLCASSFLAGTNEQYFGPGTRLTVT.

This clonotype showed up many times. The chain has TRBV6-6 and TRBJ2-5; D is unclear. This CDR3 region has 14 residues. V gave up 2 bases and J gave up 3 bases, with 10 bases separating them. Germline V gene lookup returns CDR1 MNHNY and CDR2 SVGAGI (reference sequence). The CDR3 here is CASSYREFKETQYF. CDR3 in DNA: TGTGCCAGCAGTTACAGGGAATTCAAAGAGACCCAGTACTTC.

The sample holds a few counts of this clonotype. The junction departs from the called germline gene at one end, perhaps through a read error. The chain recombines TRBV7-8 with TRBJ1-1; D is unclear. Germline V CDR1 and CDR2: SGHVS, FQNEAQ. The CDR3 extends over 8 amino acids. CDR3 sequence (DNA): TGTGCCAGCAGCCCTGAAATATTT. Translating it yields CASSPEIF.

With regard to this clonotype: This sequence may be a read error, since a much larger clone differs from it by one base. The chain's CDR3 is CASSPDREGATNEKLYF. The CDR3 DNA reads as TGTGCCAGCAGTCCGGACAGGGAGGGGGCAACTAATGAAAAACTGTATTTT. This rearrangement joins TRBV7-2 to TRBJ1-4; 8 bases line up with TRBD1. The CDR3 runs 17 residues. Germline CDR1 and CDR2: SGHTA and FQGNSA.

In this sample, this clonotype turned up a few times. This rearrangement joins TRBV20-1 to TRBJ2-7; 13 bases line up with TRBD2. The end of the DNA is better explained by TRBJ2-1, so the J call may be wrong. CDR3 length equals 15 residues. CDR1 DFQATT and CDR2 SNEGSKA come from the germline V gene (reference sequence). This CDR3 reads CSAGPGLAGLNEQFF. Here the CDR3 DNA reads TGCAGTGCTGGTCCGGGACTAGCGGGATTGAATGAGCAGTTCTTC.

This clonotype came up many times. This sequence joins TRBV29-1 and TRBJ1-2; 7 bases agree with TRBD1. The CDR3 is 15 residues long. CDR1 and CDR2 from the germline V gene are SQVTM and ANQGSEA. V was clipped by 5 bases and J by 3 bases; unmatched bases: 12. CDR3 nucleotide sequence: TGCAGCGTTAGACTTCAGGCTCAGGGGGACTATGGCTACACCTTC. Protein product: CSVRLQAQGDYGYTF.

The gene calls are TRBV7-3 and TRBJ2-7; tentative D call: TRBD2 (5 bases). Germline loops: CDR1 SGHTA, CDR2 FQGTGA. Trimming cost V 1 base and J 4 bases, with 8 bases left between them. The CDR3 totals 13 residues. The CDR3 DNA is TGTGCCAGCAGCTTAATCGCGGGTTACGAGCAGTACTTC. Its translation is CASSLIAGYEQYF.

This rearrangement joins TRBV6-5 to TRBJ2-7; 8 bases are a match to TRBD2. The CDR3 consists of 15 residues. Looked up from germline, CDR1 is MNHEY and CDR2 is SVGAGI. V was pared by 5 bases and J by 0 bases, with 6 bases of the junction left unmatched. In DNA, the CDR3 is TGTGCCAGCAGTGTAACTAGCGGACTCTCCTACGAGCAGTACTTC. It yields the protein CASSVTSGLSYEQYF.

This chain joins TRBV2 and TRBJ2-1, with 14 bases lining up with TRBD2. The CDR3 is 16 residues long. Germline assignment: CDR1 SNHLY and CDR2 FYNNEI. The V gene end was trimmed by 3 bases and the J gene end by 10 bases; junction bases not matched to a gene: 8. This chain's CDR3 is CASSERGTSGSGEQFF. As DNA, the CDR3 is TGTGCCAGCAGTGAGAGGGGGACTAGCGGGAGCGGAGAGCAGTTCTTC.

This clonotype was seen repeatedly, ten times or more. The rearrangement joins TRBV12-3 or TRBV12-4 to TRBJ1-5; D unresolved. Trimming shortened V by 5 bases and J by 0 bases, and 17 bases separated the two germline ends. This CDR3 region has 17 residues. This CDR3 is CASSPWAGHISNQPQHF. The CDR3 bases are TGTGCCAGCAGTCCCTGGGCTGGGCACATTAGCAATCAGCCCCAGCATTTT.

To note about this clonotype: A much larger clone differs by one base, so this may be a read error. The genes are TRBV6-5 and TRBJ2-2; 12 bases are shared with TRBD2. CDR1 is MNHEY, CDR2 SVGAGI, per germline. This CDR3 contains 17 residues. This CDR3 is CACRSGLAGWDTGELFF. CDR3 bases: TGTGCCTGCAGAAGTGGACTAGCGGGATGGGACACCGGGGAGCTGTTTTTT.